Listed here are 3 T cell receptor beta chains from one sample, sequenced in a study of cytomegalovirus exposure and HLA in healthy donors (dated 2017 in TCRdb). Receptor libraries were prepared by the immunoSEQ multiplex PCR assay. For the multiplex PCR, a mixture combining 60 forward primers for TCR Vbeta segments and 13 reverse primers for TCR Jbeta segments was used. TCRdb's version of the immuneACCESS table is confined to in-frame rearrangements and falls short of the full clone set. An unresolved V gene accounts for under half of the shortfall where checked; the remainder is of unknown origin. The sample table includes around 57,000 clones. Roughly 11% of the sample is taken by the ten largest. Sequences were obtained from PBMCs. All receptors come from a woman in her fifties or sixties in good health and CMV-seropositive.

This chain links TRBV27 with TRBJ2-1; TRBD1 aligns across 7 bases. Germline CDR1 MNHEY, CDR2 SMNVEV (reference sequence). The CDR3 is 14 residues long. The ends lost 5 bases at V and 9 bases at J; junction bases unmatched: 10. The CDR3 DNA sequence: TGTGCCAGCAGTCCGGAGACAGGGACGGCTGAGCAGTTCTTC. This encodes CASSPETGTAEQFF.

This rearrangement joins TRBV19 to TRBJ1-2; D gene uncertain. The germline V and J ends were trimmed by 7 bases and 8 bases, with 17 bases remaining between them. The CDR3 has 13 residues. Per germline, CDR1 LNHDA and CDR2 SQIVND (reference sequence). The CDR3: CASTRQASGGYTF. CDR3 DNA: TGTGCCAGTACCCGTCAGGCCTCCGGAGGCTACACCTTC. Full variable domain (remainder filled in from reference TRBV19 and TRBJ1-2): DGGITQSPKYLFRKEGQNVTLSCEQNLNHDAMYWYRQDPGQGLRLIYYSQIVNDFQKGDIAEGYSVSREKKESFPLTVTSAQKNPTAFYLCASTRQASGGYTFGSGTRLTVV.

The chain couples TRBV21-1 to TRBJ2-7; no DNA check was done on the table's D call, TRBD2. TRBV21-1 is a documented pseudogene. This CDR3 spans 18 amino acids. The CDR3 coding sequence is TGTGCCAGCAGCAAAGGAAAGGTGCCAGCGGGGGGTTCCTACGAGCAGTACTTC. Its protein is CASSKGKVPAGGSYEQYF.